The present TCR beta chain was sequenced within a study of prognosis after radiotherapy for stage I lung cancer. TCR beta CDR3 amplification from genomic DNA was performed by two-round multiplex PCR. Primers (each specific to one TRBV or TRBJ gene) were used in first-round PCR. TCRdb independently ran MiXCR on the multiplex PCR reads; one entry per CDR3 protein. Of around 30,000 distinct CDR3 sequences in the sample, around 30% were seen once. This clonotype is medium-sized (0.01 to 0.1%) within its sample. This CDR3 spans 14 amino acids. V was trimmed by 5 bases and J by 2 bases, leaving 15 bases between them. Germline V lookup: CDR1 DFQATT, CDR2 SNEGSKA (reference sequence).

The specimen comprised PBMCs, sampled before or after stereotactic body radiation therapy (not recorded which). The chain employs TRBV20-1 and TRBJ1-2; a possible D gene is TRBD1 (6 bases). The origin of this receptor is a donor aged 50 or older with non-small cell lung cancer. In DNA form, the CDR3 reads TGCAGTGCTCACGCACAGGGTTTAAACTATGGCTACACCTTC. Translating gives CSAHAQGLNYGYTF.